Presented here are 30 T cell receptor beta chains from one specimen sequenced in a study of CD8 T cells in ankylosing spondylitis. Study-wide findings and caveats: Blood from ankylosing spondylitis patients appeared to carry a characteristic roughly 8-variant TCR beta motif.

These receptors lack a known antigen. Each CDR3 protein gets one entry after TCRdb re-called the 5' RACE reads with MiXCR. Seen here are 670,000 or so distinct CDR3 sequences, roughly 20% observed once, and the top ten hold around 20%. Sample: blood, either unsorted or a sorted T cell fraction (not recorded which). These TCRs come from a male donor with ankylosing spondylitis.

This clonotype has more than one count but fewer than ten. This chain's CDR3 is CASSLGVGQETQYF. The CDR3 DNA is TGCGCCAGCAGCTTGGGGGTGGGCCAAGAGACCCAGTACTTC. The V gene is TRBV5-1, the J gene TRBJ2-5, with no clear D. This CDR3 region has 14 residues. Deletions cut 0 bases from V and 1 base from J, with 7 bases between. CDR1 is SGHRS, CDR2 YFSETQ, per germline.

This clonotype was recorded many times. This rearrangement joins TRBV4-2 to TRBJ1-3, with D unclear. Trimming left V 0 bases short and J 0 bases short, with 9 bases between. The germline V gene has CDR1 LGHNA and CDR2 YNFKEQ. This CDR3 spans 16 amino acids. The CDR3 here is CASSQDLSLSGNTIYF. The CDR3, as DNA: TGTGCCAGCAGCCAAGATTTGTCGCTCTCTGGAAACACCATATATTTT.

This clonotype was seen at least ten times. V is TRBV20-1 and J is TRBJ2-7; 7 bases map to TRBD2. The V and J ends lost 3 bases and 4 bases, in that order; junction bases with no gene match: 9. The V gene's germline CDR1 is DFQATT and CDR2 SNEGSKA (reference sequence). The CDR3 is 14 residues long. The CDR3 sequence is CSASGRRVLYEQYF. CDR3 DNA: TGCAGTGCTAGCGGGAGGAGGGTCCTGTACGAGCAGTACTTC.

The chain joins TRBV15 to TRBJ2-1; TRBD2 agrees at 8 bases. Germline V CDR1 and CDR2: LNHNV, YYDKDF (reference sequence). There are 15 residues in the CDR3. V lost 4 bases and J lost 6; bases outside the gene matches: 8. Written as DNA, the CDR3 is TGTGCCACCAGCATATTGCGGGAGGAGGTCAATGAGCAGTTCTTC. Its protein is CATSILREEVNEQFF.

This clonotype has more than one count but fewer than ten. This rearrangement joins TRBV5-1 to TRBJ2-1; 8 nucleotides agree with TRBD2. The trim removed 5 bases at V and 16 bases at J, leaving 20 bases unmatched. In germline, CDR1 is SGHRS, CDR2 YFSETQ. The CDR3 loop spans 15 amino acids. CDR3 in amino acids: CASSDSGAVYNERFF. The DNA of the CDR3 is TGCGCCAGCAGTGATAGCGGGGCGGTCTACAATGAGCGTTTCTTC.

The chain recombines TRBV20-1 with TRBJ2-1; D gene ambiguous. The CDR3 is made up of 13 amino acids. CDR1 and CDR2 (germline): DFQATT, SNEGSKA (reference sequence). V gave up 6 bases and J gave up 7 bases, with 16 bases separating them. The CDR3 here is CSAPQSGTNEQFF. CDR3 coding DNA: TGCAGTGCCCCTCAGTCCGGAACAAATGAGCAGTTCTTC.

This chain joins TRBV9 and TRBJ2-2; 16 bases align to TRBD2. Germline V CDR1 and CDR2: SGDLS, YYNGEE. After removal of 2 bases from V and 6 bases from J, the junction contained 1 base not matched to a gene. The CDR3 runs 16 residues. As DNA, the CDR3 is TGTGCCAGCAGCGTGGGGACTAGCGGGAGGGCCGGGGAGCTGTTTTTT. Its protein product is CASSVGTSGRAGELFF. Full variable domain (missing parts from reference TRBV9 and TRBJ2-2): DSGVTQTPKHLITATGQRVTLRCSPRSGDLSVYWYQQSLDQGLQFLIQYYNGEERAKGNILERFSAQQFPDLHSELNLSSLELGDSALYFCASSVGTSGRAGELFFGEGSRLTVL.

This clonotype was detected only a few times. This chain's CDR3 is CASKYRAMNTEAFF. CDR3 nucleotide sequence: TGTGCCAGCAAGTATCGGGCGATGAACACTGAAGCTTTCTTT. The chain combines TRBV2 with TRBJ1-1; the D is unclear. This CDR3 contains 14 residues. Looked up from germline, CDR1 is SNHLY and CDR2 is FYNNEI. V dropped 7 bases and J dropped 0 bases, with 12 bases sitting between them.

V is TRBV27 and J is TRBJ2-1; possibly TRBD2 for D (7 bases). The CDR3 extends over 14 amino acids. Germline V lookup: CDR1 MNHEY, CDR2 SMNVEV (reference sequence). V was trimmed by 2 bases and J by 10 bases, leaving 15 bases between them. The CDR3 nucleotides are TGTGCCAGCAGTTTAGGGGGGGGCGGAACAGAGCAGTTCTTC. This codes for CASSLGGGGTEQFF.

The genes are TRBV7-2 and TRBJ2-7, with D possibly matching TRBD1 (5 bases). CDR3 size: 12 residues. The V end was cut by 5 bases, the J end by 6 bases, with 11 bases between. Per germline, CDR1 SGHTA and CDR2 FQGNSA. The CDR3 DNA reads TGTGCCAGCAGCCGCTATCAGGGCGAGCAGTACTTC. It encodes CASSRYQGEQYF.

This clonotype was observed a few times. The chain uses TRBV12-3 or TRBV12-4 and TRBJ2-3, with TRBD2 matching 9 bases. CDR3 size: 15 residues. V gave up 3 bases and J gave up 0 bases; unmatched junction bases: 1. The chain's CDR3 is CASSFLAGSTDTQYF. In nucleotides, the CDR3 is TGTGCCAGCAGTTTTCTAGCGGGGAGCACAGATACGCAGTATTTT.

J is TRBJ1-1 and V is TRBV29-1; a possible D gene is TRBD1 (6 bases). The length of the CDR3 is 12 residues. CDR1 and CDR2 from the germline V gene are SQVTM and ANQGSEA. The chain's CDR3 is CNHWRGDTEAFF. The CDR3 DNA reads TGCAACCACTGGAGGGGGGACACTGAAGCTTTCTTT.

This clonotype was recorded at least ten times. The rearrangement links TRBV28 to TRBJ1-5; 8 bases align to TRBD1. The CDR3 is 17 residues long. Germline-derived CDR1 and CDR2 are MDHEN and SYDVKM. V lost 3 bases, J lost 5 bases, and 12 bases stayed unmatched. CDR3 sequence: CASSLTGSQGAHQPQHF. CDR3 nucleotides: TGTGCCAGCAGTTTGACTGGGAGCCAGGGGGCCCATCAGCCCCAGCATTTT.

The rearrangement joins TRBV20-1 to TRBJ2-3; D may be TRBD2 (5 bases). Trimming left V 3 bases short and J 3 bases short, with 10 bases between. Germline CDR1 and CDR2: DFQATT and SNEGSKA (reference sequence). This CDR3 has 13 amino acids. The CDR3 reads CSARPPGTDTQYF. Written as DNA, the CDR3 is TGCAGTGCTAGGCCCCCGGGGACAGATACGCAGTATTTT.

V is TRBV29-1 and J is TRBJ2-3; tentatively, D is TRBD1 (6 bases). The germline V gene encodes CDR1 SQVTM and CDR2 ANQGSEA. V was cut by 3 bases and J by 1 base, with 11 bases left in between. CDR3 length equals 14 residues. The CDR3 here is CSVDQGLGTDTQYF. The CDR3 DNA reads TGCAGCGTTGATCAGGGGTTAGGCACAGATACGCAGTATTTT.

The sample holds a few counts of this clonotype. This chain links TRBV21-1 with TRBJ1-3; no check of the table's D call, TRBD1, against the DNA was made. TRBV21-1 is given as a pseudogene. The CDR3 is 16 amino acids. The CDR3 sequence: CASSGGQGYSGNTIYF. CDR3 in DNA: TGTGCCAGCAGCGGGGGACAGGGCTACTCTGGAAACACCATATATTTT.

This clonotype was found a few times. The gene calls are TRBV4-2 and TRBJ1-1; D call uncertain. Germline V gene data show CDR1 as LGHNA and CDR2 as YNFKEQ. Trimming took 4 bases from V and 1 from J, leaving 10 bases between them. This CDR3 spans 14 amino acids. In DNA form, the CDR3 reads TGTGCCAGCAGCCTACTGATTGGGAACACTGAAGCTTTCTTT. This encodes CASSLLIGNTEAFF.

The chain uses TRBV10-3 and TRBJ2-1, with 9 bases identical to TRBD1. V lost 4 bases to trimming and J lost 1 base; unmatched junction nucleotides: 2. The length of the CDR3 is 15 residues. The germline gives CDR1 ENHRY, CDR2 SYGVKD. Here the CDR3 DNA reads TGTGCCATCAGTGCCGGGACAGGGTCCTACAATGAGCAGTTCTTC. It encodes CAISAGTGSYNEQFF.

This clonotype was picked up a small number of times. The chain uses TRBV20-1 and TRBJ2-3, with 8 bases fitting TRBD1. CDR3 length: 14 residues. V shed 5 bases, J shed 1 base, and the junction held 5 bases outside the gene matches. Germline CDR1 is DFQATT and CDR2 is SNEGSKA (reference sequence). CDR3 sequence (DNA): TGCAGTGCTCGCCCGACAGGGGGCACAGATACGCAGTATTTT. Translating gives CSARPTGGTDTQYF.

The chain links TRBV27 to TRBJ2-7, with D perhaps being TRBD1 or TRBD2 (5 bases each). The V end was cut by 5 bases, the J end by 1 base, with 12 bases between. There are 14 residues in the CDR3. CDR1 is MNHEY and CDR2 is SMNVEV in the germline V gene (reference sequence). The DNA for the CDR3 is TGTGCCAGCAGTCCCCGGGACGCATCCTACGAGCAGTACTTC. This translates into CASSPRDASYEQYF.

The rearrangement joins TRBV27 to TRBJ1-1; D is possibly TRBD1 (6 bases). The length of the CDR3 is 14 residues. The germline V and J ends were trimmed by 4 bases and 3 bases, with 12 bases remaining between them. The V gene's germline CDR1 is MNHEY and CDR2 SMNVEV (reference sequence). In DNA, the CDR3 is TGTGCCAGCAGTTCCCTTGGACAGTACACTGAAGCTTTCTTT. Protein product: CASSSLGQYTEAFF.

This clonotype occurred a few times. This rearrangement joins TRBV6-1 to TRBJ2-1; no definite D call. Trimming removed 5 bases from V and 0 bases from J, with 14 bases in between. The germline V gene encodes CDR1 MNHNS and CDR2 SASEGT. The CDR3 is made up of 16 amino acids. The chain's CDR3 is CASSPSWVSSYNEQFF. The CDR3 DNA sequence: TGTGCCAGCAGTCCTTCATGGGTTAGCTCCTACAATGAGCAGTTCTTC.

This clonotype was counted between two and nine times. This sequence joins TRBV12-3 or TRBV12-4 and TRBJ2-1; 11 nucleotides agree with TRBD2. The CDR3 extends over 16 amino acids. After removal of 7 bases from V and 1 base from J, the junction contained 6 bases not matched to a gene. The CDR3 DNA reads TGTGCCAGCACCCGAGCTAGCGGGGGGTCCTACAATGAGCAGTTCTTC. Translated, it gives CASTRASGGSYNEQFF.

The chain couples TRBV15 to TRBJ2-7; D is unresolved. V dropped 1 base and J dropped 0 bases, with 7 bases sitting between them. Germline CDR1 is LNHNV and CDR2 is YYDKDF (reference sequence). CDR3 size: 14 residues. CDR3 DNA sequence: TGTGCCACCAGCAGAGGTGGGAACTCCTACGAGCAGTACTTC. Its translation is CATSRGGNSYEQYF.

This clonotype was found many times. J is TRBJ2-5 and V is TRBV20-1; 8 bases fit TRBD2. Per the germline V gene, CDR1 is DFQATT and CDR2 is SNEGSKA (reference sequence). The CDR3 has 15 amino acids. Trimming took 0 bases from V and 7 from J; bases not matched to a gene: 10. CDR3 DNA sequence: TGCAGTGCTAGAGATATCAGGCGGGGGGAGGGGACCCAGTACTTC. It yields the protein CSARDIRRGEGTQYF.

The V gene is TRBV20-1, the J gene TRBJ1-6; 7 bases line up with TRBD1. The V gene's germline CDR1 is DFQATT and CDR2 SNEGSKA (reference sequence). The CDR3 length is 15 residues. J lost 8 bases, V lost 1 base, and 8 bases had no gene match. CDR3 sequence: CSARGVEGADSPLHF. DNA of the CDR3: TGCAGTGCTAGAGGGGTTGAGGGGGCTGATTCACCCCTCCACTTT.

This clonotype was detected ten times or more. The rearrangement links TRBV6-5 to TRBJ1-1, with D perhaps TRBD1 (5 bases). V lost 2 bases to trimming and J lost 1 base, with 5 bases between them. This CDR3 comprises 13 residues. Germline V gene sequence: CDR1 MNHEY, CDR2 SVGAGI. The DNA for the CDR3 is TGTGCCAGCAGTTACACAGGGAACACTGAAGCTTTCTTT. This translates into CASSYTGNTEAFF.

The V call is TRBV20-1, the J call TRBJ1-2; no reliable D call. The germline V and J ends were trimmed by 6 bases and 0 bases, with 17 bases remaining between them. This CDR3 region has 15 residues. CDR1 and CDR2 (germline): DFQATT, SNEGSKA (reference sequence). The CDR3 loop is CSAKEETYTNYGYTF. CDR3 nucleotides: TGCAGTGCCAAAGAGGAGACTTACACTAACTATGGCTACACCTTC.

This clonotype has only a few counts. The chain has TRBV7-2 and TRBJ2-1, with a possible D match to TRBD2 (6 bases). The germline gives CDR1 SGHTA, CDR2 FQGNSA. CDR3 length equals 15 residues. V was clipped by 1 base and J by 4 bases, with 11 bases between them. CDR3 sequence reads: CASSLEGSGYNEQFF. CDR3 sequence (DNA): TGTGCCAGCAGCTTAGAAGGGAGCGGGTACAATGAGCAGTTCTTC.

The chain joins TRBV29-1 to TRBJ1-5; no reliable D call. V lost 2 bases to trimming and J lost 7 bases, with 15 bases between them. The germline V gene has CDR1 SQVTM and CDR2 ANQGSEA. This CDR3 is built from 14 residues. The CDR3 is CSVESKREEQPQHF. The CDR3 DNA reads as TGCAGCGTTGAATCTAAGAGGGAAGAACAGCCCCAGCATTTT.